The 29 T cell receptor beta chains reported below all come from one sample, sequenced in a study of shared clonotypes between healthy human individuals. CD8 cells regarded as naive lacked CD45RO, were positively chosen for CCR7, and omitted terminally differentiated effector memory CD45RA+ cells. The repertoire was sequenced with immunoSEQ multiplex PCR; TCRdb's copy has only in-frame clones and lacks some. The table shows roughly 1,800,000 clones, with about 95% occurring only once. Sequenced input: naive CD8+ T cells sorted from blood. These receptors were collected from a man between 18 and 35 years old in good health.

The chain employs TRBV19 and TRBJ1-5, with 8 nucleotides matching TRBD1. Germline values: CDR1 LNHDA, CDR2 SQIVND (reference sequence). The V segment lost 3 bases and the J segment 4 bases; nucleotides outside the gene matches: 8. This CDR3 contains 16 residues. The CDR3, as DNA: TGTGCCAGTAGTATCCCAGACAGGGGACTTAATCAGCCCCAGCATTTT. Protein product: CASSIPDRGLNQPQHF.

V gene TRBV4-3 combines with J gene TRBJ2-1; TRBD1 is a possible D gene (6 bases). Deletions cut 5 bases from V and 0 bases from J, with 17 bases between. The CDR3 sequence is 17 residues long. Germline values: CDR1 LGHNA, CDR2 YSLEER. The CDR3 coding sequence is TGCGCCAGCAGCGGAAGGAAGGGGGTAAGCTCCTACAATGAGCAGTTCTTC. It codes for CASSGRKGVSSYNEQFF.

V usage is TRBV11-3 and J usage is TRBJ2-5; D is possibly TRBD1 or TRBD2 (6 bases each). The V end was cut by 5 bases, the J end by 5 bases, with 15 bases between. Germline assignment: CDR1 SGHNT and CDR2 YENEEA. The CDR3 covers 14 residues. CDR3 DNA sequence: TGTGCCAGCAGCCCCGAGGGGGGAAGCGAGACCCAGTACTTC. It yields the protein CASSPEGGSETQYF.

The chain recombines TRBV6-5 with TRBJ1-1; D is uncertain. CDR1 and CDR2 from the germline V gene are MNHEY and SVGAGI. This CDR3 comprises 15 residues. Between the trimmed V and J ends, which lost 2 bases and 5 bases, there was a span of 15 bases. The CDR3 region has the DNA TGTGCCAGCAGTTACCAGTTCGGAGAAGGGACTGAAGCTTTCTTT. Translating it yields CASSYQFGEGTEAFF.

The chain carries TRBV27 and TRBJ2-7; no reliable D call. V lost 4 bases, J lost 3 bases, and 10 bases lay in between. The germline CDR1 and CDR2 sequences are MNHEY and SMNVEV (reference sequence). This CDR3 is 13 amino acids long. Here the CDR3 reads CASSSLIFYEQYF. In nucleotides, the CDR3 is TGTGCCAGCAGTTCTCTTATTTTCTACGAGCAGTACTTC.

V usage is TRBV4-3 and J usage is TRBJ2-5; D is ambiguous. The germline CDR1 and CDR2 sequences are LGHNA and YSLEER. The CDR3 extends over 15 amino acids. V was trimmed by 0 bases and J by 1 base, leaving 9 bases between them. The CDR3 DNA follows: TGCGCCAGCAGCCAAGACTGGCGGCCCCAAGAGACCCAGTACTTC. This sequence encodes CASSQDWRPQETQYF.

The gene calls are TRBV15 and TRBJ2-2, with TRBD2 matching over 7 bases. The CDR3 sequence is 15 residues long. Trimming removed 7 bases from V and 6 bases from J; junction bases left unmatched: 11. Germline values: CDR1 LNHNV, CDR2 YYDKDF (reference sequence). CDR3 DNA sequence: TGTGCCACCATGGGTTTGGGAGGGCGTCCCGGGGAGCTGTTTTTT. This gives the protein CATMGLGGRPGELFF.

This sequence joins TRBV27 and TRBJ1-2, with D unresolved. The V end lost 3 bases, the J end lost 7 bases, and 24 bases lay between the germline ends. The CDR3 covers 17 residues. Germline V gives CDR1 MNHEY, CDR2 SMNVEV (reference sequence). The CDR3 nucleotides are TGTGCCAGCAGTTTGGCTCTAGTCGGCCCCAATGGAGGTGGCTACACCTTC. It is translated as CASSLALVGPNGGGYTF.

The J gene is TRBJ2-7, the V gene TRBV5-4; D could derive from TRBD1 or TRBD2 (5 bases each). V lost 5 bases and J 2 bases, leaving 14 bases between the germline ends. This CDR3 spans 14 amino acids. CDR1 and CDR2 from the germline V gene are SGHNT and YYREEE (reference sequence). The CDR3 loop reads CASRHSRGAYEQYF. CDR3 nucleotides: TGTGCCAGCAGACATAGCCGGGGCGCCTACGAGCAGTACTTC.

V and J are TRBV27 and TRBJ2-3, with TRBD1 matching 10 bases. The junction had 15 bases not matched to a gene; V was cut back by 5 bases and J by 4 bases. The V gene's germline CDR1 is MNHEY and CDR2 SMNVEV (reference sequence). The length of the CDR3 is 18 residues. CDR3 nucleotides: TGTGCCAGCAGTCCCGACTCTATCAGACAGGGGGCTTCAGATACGCAGTATTTT. Its protein is CASSPDSIRQGASDTQYF.

The chain has TRBV27 and TRBJ2-3; D gene uncertain. Germline V gene data show CDR1 as MNHEY and CDR2 as SMNVEV (reference sequence). The CDR3 runs to 10 residues. V lost 10 bases and J lost 7, with 9 bases in between. The CDR3 coding sequence is TGTGCCACCCCGAATTATACGCAGTATTTT. It yields the protein CATPNYTQYF.

In its sample, this clone was seen once. The chain recombines TRBV5-6 with TRBJ1-2; D unclear. Trimming took off 1 base at V and 7 bases at J, with 11 bases between the two ends. Germline loops: CDR1 SGHDT, CDR2 YYEEEE. CDR3 length equals 13 residues. The DNA of the CDR3 is TGTGCCAGCAGCTTGTACGGGGTAACTGGCTACACCTTC. It translates to CASSLYGVTGYTF.

The chain employs TRBV9 and TRBJ2-3, with 8 nucleotides matching TRBD1. The CDR3 sequence is 15 residues long. The V segment lost 3 bases and the J segment 2 bases; nucleotides outside the gene matches: 5. Per germline, CDR1 SGDLS and CDR2 YYNGEE. CDR3 DNA sequence: TGTGCCAGCAGCGGACAGGGGACCTACACAGATACGCAGTATTTT. Translating it yields CASSGQGTYTDTQYF.

The V and J genes are TRBV10-1 and TRBJ2-5; 10 bases line up with TRBD2. Germline CDR1 WNHNN, CDR2 SYGVQD (reference sequence). There are 15 residues in the CDR3. The V gene end was trimmed by 0 bases and the J gene end by 5 bases; junction bases not matched to a gene: 3. The CDR3 nucleotides are TGCGCCAGCAGTGAGTCGATGGGACTAGCGGAGACCCAGTACTTC. Its protein is CASSESMGLAETQYF.

The chain recombines TRBV4-3 with TRBJ2-7; 7 bases align to TRBD2. After removal of 1 base from V and 5 bases from J, the junction contained 5 bases not matched to a gene. CDR1 is LGHNA and CDR2 is YSLEER in the germline V gene. The CDR3 consists of 14 residues. CDR3: CASSQVGGRDEQYF. DNA of the CDR3: TGCGCCAGCAGCCAAGTTGGGGGGAGGGACGAGCAGTACTTC.

This rearrangement joins TRBV4-1 to TRBJ2-3; D gene unclear. V was shortened by 4 bases and J by 2 bases, with 4 bases between the two germline ends. Germline loops: CDR1 MGHRA, CDR2 YSYEKL. The CDR3 covers 12 residues. This chain's CDR3 is CASSPHTDTQYF. As DNA, the CDR3 is TGCGCCAGCAGCCCACACACAGATACGCAGTATTTT.

As to this clone: The same CDR3 is also encoded by other DNA sequences in this sample. J is TRBJ2-7 and V is TRBV10-1; 7 bases fit TRBD1. The germline V gene has CDR1 WNHNN and CDR2 SYGVQD (reference sequence). The trim removed 4 bases at V and 2 bases at J, leaving 2 bases unmatched. The CDR3 is 13 amino acids. CDR3 in DNA: TGCGCCAGCAGTGCAGGGACAGCCTACGAGCAGTACTTC. Protein product: CASSAGTAYEQYF.

This clone was observed once. This chain links TRBV5-1 with TRBJ1-1, with 9 nucleotides matching TRBD1. Germline V gene data show CDR1 as SGHRS and CDR2 as YFSETQ. There are 13 residues in the CDR3. The V gene end was trimmed by 4 bases and the J gene end by 4 bases; junction bases not matched to a gene: 2. This CDR3 is CASSRGQGTEAFF. DNA of the CDR3: TGCGCCAGCAGCCGGGGACAGGGCACTGAAGCTTTCTTT.

V gene TRBV4-3 combines with J gene TRBJ2-3, with 8 bases lining up with TRBD2. In germline, CDR1 is LGHNA, CDR2 YSLEER. This CDR3 has 16 residues. With V trimmed by 1 base and J by 0 bases, 3 bases remained unmatched. The CDR3, as DNA: TGCGCCAGCAGCCAAGTAGCGGGACTTAGCACAGATACGCAGTATTTT. It encodes CASSQVAGLSTDTQYF.

With regard to this clone: Other nucleotide sequences in the sample specify the same CDR3. This chain joins TRBV7-9 and TRBJ2-7; D is unclear. The CDR3 spans 11 residues. V lost 5 bases to trimming and J lost 3 bases, with 5 bases between them. Looked up from germline, CDR1 is SEHNR and CDR2 is FQNEAQ (reference sequence). The CDR3 sequence is CASSPSYEQYF. The DNA for the CDR3 is TGTGCCAGCAGCCCCAGCTACGAGCAGTACTTC.

The J gene is TRBJ2-2, the V gene TRBV2; 7 nucleotides line up with TRBD1. The CDR3 extends over 13 amino acids. The V gene's germline CDR1 is SNHLY and CDR2 FYNNEI. The trim removed 9 bases at V and 4 bases at J, leaving 5 bases unmatched. CDR3 in amino acids: CARTGRGTGELFF. The CDR3, as DNA: TGTGCCAGGACAGGGCGCGGCACCGGGGAGCTGTTTTTT.

The gene calls are TRBV14 and TRBJ1-1; D remains unclear. Trimming left V 0 bases short and J 4 bases short, with 12 bases between. From germline, CDR1 is SGHDN and CDR2 FVKESK. The CDR3 runs to 15 residues. The CDR3 DNA sequence: TGTGCCAGCAGCCAAGATCGTGGTCCTCGCACTGAAGCTTTCTTT. This translates into CASSQDRGPRTEAFF.

V gene TRBV5-6 combines with J gene TRBJ2-7; D perhaps matches TRBD1 (5 bases). Germline V gene lookup returns CDR1 SGHDT and CDR2 YYEEEE. V was trimmed by 3 bases and J by 3 bases, leaving 22 bases between them. This CDR3 is built from 17 residues. This CDR3 reads CASSSNAGPTYGYEQYF. The CDR3, as DNA: TGTGCCAGCAGCTCAAACGCAGGGCCGACCTATGGCTACGAGCAGTACTTC.

A note on this clone: The DNA is left out, because the CDR3 cannot be placed on it with certainty; the CDR3 is given as TCRdb lists it. This chain links TRBV5-4 with TRBJ2-7; the tabulated D call, TRBD2, remains unverified against the DNA. The CDR3 is 15 residues long, ends included. Germline V gene data show CDR1 as SGHNT and CDR2 as YYREEE (reference sequence). CDR3 loop: CASSLGDFGAGEQYF.

This chain uses TRBV4-2 with TRBJ2-2; 7 bases match TRBD2. The CDR3 runs 18 residues. V dropped 0 bases and J dropped 1; count of bases not matched to a gene: 8. The V gene's germline CDR1 is LGHNA and CDR2 YNFKEQ. The CDR3 spells CASSQEPGGLENTGELFF. For the CDR3, the DNA is TGTGCCAGCAGCCAAGAGCCGGGAGGCCTCGAGAACACCGGGGAGCTGTTTTTT.

This chain joins TRBV2 and TRBJ2-5; TRBD1 matches 7 bases. CDR1 and CDR2 from the germline V gene are SNHLY and FYNNEI. With V trimmed by 7 bases and J by 5 bases, 13 bases remained unmatched. The CDR3 contains 15 residues. In DNA form, the CDR3 reads TGTGCCAGCACCGACCCATATGGACAGGCGGAGACCCAGTACTTC. It encodes CASTDPYGQAETQYF.

As concerns this clone: Other DNA sequences in this sample translate to the same CDR3. The CDR3 sequence is CASSLGVGNTEAFF. The CDR3 region has the DNA TGTGCCAGCAGCTTGGGGGTGGGGAACACTGAAGCTTTCTTT. The rearrangement joins TRBV7-9 to TRBJ1-1; tentatively, D is TRBD1 (5 bases). From germline, CDR1 is SEHNR and CDR2 FQNEAQ (reference sequence). V dropped 3 bases and J dropped 1 base, with 9 bases sitting between them. The CDR3 covers 14 residues.

This clone was observed once. The V gene is TRBV7-2, the J gene TRBJ2-3; tentatively, D is TRBD2 (5 bases). The ends were cut back, 4 bases at V and 3 bases at J, with 11 bases in the middle. This CDR3 is 14 amino acids long. Germline V gives CDR1 SGHTA, CDR2 FQGNSA. The CDR3 DNA reads as TGTGCCAGCAGCTCTCCGGGAACGACAGATACGCAGTATTTT. This sequence encodes CASSSPGTTDTQYF.

This clone appeared once. The J gene is TRBJ1-1, the V gene TRBV7-9; no clear D. Per germline, CDR1 SEHNR and CDR2 FQNEAQ (reference sequence). The V end lost 1 base, the J end lost 0 bases, and 9 bases lay between the germline ends. CDR3 length: 15 residues. CDR3 DNA sequence: TGTGCCAGCAGCTTAGAAGCTTATCTGAACACTGAAGCTTTCTTT. Protein sequence: CASSLEAYLNTEAFF.